One sample yielded the 4 T cell receptor beta chains listed below, sequenced in a study of OX40 agonist ivuxolimab in advanced cancers. The assay was immunoSEQ multiplex PCR, and TCRdb's table has in-frame clones only and misses some. The profile covers approximately 33,000 clones, with 80% to 90% appearing a single time and roughly 40% taken by the ten largest. Here the sequenced sample was CD4+ or CD8+ T cells sorted from blood, taken in a trial of the OX40 agonist ivuxolimab. Receptors originate from an adult with an advanced solid tumor such as melanoma, head and neck, liver or kidney cancer.

The V gene is TRBV6-6, the J gene TRBJ2-5; D unclear. Near its end, the DNA agrees better with TRBJ2-7, so the J call may be wrong. CDR3 length: 12 residues. Germline lookup yields CDR1 MNHNY and CDR2 SVGAGI (reference sequence). The CDR3 nucleotides read TGTGCCAGCAGTTCCAACTCCTACGAGCAGTACTTC. The encoded protein is CASSSNSYEQYF.

Regarding this clone: Without the conserved terminal phenylalanine or tryptophan, this CDR3 likely stems from a read error. The chain recombines TRBV7-9 with TRBJ1-2; 12 nucleotides agree with TRBD1. The CDR3 has 16 residues. Germline trimming cut 2 bases from V and 2 bases from J; bases unmatched to any gene: 3. Germline V gene lookup returns CDR1 SEHNR and CDR2 FQNEAQ (reference sequence). CDR3 in amino acids: CASSLTGQGANYGYTL. The CDR3 nucleotides read TGTGCCAGCAGCTTAACGGGACAGGGGGCGAACTATGGCTACACCCTC.

The chain employs TRBV19 and TRBJ2-1; D unresolved. V was cut by 3 bases and J by 2 bases, with 5 bases left in between. The CDR3 loop spans 13 amino acids. CDR1 and CDR2 from the germline V gene are LNHDA and SQIVND (reference sequence). The CDR3 sequence: CASSIYPYNEQFF. Here the CDR3 DNA reads TGTGCCAGTAGTATCTATCCCTACAATGAGCAGTTCTTC.

This clone was picked up one time. The gene calls are TRBV6-5 and TRBJ1-1; 8 bases are a match to TRBD1. Germline V CDR1 and CDR2: MNHEY, SVGAGI. After removal of 0 bases from V and 5 bases from J, the junction contained 5 bases not matched to a gene. This CDR3 is 15 amino acids long. This CDR3 is CASSYSTGGRTEAFF. CDR3 DNA sequence: TGTGCCAGCAGTTACTCAACAGGGGGTCGGACTGAAGCTTTCTTT.